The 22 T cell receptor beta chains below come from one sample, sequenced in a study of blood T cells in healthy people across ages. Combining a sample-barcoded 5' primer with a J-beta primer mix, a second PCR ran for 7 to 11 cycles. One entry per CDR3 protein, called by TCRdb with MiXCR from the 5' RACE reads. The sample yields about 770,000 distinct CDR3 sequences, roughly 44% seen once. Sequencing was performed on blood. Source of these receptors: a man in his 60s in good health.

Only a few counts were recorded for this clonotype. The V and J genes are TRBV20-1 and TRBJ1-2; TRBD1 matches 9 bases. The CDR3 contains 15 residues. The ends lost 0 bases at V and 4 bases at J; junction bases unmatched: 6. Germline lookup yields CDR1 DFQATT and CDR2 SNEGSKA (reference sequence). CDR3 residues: CSARDTGQGIYGYTF. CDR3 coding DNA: TGCAGTGCTAGAGATACAGGACAGGGGATCTATGGCTACACCTTC.

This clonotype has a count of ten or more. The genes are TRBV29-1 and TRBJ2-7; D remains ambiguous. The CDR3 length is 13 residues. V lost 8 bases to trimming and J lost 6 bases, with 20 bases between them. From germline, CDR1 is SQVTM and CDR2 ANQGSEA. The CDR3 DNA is TGCAGCTTCAGGCGAGACCCCACTTCCGAGCAGTACTTC. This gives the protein CSFRRDPTSEQYF.

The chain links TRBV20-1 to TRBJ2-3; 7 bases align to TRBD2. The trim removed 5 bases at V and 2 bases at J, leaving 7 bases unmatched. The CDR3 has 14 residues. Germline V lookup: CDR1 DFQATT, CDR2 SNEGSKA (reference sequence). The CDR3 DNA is TGCAGTGCTGATAGCGGGCAGAACACAGATACGCAGTATTTT. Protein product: CSADSGQNTDTQYF.

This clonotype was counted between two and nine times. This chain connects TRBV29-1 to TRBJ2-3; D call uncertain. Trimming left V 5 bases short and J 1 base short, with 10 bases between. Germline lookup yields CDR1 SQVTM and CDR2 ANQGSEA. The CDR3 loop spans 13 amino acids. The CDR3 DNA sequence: TGCAGCGTTAAGGGTATAGGCACAGATACGCAGTATTTT. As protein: CSVKGIGTDTQYF.

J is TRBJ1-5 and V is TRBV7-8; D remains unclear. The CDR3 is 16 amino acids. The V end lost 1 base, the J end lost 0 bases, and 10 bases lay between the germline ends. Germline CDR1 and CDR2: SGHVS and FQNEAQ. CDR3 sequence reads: CASSLGGVNSNQPQHF. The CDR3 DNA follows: TGTGCCAGCAGCTTAGGCGGGGTAAATAGCAATCAGCCCCAGCATTTT.

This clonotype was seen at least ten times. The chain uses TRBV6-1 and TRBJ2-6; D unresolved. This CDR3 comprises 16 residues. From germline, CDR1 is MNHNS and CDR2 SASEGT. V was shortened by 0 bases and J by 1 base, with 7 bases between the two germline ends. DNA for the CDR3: TGTGCCAGCAGTGAAGCAAGTGGGTCTGGGGCCAACGTCCTGACTTTC. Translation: CASSEASGSGANVLTF.

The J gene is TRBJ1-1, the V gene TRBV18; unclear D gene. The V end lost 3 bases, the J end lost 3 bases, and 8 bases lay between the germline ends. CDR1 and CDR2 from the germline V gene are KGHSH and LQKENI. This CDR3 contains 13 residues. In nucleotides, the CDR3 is TGTGCCAGCTCACCCGGGGTGGACACTGAAGCTTTCTTT. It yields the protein CASSPGVDTEAFF. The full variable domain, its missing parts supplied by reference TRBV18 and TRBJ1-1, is NAGVMQNPRHLVRRRGQEARLRCSPMKGHSHVYWYRQLPEEGLKFMVYLQKENIIDESGMPKERFSAEFPKEGPSILRIQQVVRGDSAAYFCASSPGVDTEAFFGQGTRLTVV.

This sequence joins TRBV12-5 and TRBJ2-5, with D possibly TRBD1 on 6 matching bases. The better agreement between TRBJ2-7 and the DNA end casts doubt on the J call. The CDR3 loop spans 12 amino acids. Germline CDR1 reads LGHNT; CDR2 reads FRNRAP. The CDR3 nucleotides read TGTGCTAGTGGTAAGGACAGCTACGAGCAGTACTTC. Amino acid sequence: CASGKDSYEQYF.

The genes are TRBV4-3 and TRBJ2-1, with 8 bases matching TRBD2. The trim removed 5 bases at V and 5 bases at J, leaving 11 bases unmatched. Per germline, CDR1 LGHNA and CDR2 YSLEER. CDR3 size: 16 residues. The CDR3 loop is CASSAGRGGGNNEQFF. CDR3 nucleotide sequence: TGCGCCAGCAGCGCTGGGCGGGGCGGGGGGAACAATGAGCAGTTCTTC.

CDR3 sequence: CASSYSPGGQETQYF. The CDR3 region has the DNA TGTGCCAGCAGTTACTCCCCGGGGGGCCAAGAGACCCAGTACTTC. This chain links TRBV6-2 or TRBV6-3 with TRBJ2-5, with 7 bases fitting TRBD2. This CDR3 region has 15 residues. The germline gives CDR1 MNHEY, CDR2 SVGEGT. V was pared by 0 bases and J by 1 base, with 2 bases of the junction left unmatched.

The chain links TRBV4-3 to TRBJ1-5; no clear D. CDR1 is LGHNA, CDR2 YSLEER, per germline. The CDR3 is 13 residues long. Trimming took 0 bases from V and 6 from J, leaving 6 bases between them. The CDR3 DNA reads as TGCGCCAGCAGCCAAGACGAGGGTCAGCCCCAGCATTTT. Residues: CASSQDEGQPQHF.

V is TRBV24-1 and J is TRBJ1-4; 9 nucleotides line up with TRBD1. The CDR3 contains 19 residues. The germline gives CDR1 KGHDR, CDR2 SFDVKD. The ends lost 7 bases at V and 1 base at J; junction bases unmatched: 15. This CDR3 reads CATSESRDRVPQTNEKLFF. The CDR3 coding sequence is TGTGCCACCAGCGAAAGCCGGGACAGGGTGCCGCAAACTAATGAAAAACTGTTTTTT.

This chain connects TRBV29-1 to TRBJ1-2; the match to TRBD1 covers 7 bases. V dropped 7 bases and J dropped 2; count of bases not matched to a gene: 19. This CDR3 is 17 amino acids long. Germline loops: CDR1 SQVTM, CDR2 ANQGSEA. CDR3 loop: CSALGVIGGSRNYGYTF. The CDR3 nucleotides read TGCAGCGCCCTCGGGGTCATAGGGGGCAGCCGAAACTATGGCTACACCTTC.

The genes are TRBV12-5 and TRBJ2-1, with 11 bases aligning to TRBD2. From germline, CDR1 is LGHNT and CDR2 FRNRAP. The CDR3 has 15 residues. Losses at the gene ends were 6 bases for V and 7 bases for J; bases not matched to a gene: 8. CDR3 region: CASGRGTSGENEQFF. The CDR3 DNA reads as TGTGCTAGTGGAAGAGGGACTAGCGGCGAGAATGAGCAGTTCTTC.

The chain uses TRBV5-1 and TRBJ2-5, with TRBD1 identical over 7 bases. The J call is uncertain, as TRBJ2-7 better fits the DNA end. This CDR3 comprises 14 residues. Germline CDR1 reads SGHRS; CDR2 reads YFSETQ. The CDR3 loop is CASSLWTGNYEQYF. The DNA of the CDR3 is TGCGCCAGCAGCTTGTGGACAGGAAACTACGAGCAGTACTTC.

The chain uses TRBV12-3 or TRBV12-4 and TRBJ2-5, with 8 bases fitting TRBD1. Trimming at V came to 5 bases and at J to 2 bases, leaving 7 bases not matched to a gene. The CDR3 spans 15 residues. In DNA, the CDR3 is TGTGCCAGCAGTGACCGGGACAGGAGACAAGAGACCCAGTACTTC. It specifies CASSDRDRRQETQYF.

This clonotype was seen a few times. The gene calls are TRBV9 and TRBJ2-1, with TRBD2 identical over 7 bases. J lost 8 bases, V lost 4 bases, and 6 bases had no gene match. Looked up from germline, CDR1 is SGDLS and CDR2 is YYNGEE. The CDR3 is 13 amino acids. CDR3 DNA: TGTGCCAGCAGCTCGGGACTAATCGATGAGCAGTTCTTC. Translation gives CASSSGLIDEQFF.

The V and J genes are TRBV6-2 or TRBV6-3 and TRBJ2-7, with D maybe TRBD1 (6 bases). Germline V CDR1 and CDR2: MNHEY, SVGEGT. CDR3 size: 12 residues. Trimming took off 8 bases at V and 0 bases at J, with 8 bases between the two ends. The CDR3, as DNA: TGTGCCAGCTGGGACATCTCCTACGAGCAGTACTTC. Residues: CASWDISYEQYF.

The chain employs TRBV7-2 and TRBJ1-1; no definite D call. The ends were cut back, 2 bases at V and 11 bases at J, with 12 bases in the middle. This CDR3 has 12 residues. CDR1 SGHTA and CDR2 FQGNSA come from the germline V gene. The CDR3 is CASSLRASGAFF. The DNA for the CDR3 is TGTGCCAGCAGCTTACGGGCCAGCGGGGCTTTCTTT.

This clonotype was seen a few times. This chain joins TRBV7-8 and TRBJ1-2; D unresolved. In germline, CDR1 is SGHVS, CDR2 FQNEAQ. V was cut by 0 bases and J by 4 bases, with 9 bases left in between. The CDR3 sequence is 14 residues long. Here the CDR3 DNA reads TGTGCCAGCAGCTTAGCGAACGCAGCCTATGGCTACACCTTC. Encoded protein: CASSLANAAYGYTF.

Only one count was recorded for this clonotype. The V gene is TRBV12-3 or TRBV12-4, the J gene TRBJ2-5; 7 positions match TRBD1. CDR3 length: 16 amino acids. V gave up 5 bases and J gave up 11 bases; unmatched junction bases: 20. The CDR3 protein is CASSPPSDQGVHEQYF. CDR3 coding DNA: TGTGCCAGCAGTCCCCCCTCGGACCAGGGGGTCCATGAGCAGTACTTC.

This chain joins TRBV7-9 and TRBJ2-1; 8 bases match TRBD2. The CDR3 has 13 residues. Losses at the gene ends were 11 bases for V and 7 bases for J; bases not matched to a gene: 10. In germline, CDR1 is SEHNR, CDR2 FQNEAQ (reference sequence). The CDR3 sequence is CASASGGLNEQFF. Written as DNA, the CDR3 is TGTGCCTCGGCGTCGGGGGGGCTAAATGAGCAGTTCTTC. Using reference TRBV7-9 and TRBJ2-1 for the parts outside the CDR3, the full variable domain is DTGVSQNPRHKITKRGQNVTFRCDPISEHNRLYWYRQTLGQGPEFLTYFQNEAQLEKSRLLSDRFSAERPKGSFSTLEIQRTEQGDSAMYLCASASGGLNEQFFGPGTRLTVL.